The source of this T cell receptor beta chain is a study of T cell responses to AZD1222 COVID-19 vaccine. Study conclusions and caveats: Spike-wide coverage was observed for vaccine-associated CD4 TCRs, with dominant responses at 160-218 and 743-854. Baseline serology detected seropositivity in only a handful of AZD1222 recipients. Donors in the cohort were predominantly white British and more often female, and clonal diversity was possibly underestimated. None of the repertoires were sampled until the peak T cell response had passed.

As to this clone: Its antigen is as yet unknown.

TCRdb's copy holds only in-frame clones and misses some; the assay was immunoSEQ multiplex PCR. The sample shows some 180,000 clones, over 80% of them seen only once. Per germline, CDR1 LNHDA and CDR2 SQIVND (reference sequence). The CDR3 length is 13 residues. Trimming cost V 5 bases and J 14 bases, with 16 bases left between them. The clonotype was recovered from an adult who received the MenACWY meningococcal vaccine as a control. V is TRBV19 and J is TRBJ1-6; D might be TRBD1 (5 bases). The source was peripheral blood, collected 28 days after the second dose of the MenACWY control vaccine. CDR3: CASSDTTLGALHF. The DNA of the CDR3 is TGTGCCAGTAGTGATACCACCTTGGGGGCCCTCCACTTT.